This is a list of T cell receptor beta chains from one sample in a study of CD8 T cells in Susac syndrome. In TCRdb, the immunoSEQ multiplex PCR reads were re-called with MiXCR into one record per CDR3 protein. This sample has 100,000 to 150,000 distinct CDR3 sequences, with 90% to 95% found just once. The sequencing input was CD4+ T cells from PBMCs. These TCRs come from a human donor in good health. CDR3s include the opening cysteine and the closing phenylalanine or tryptophan. Fields, in order: clone size, V gene, D gene, J gene, CDR3 protein, CDR3 DNA. The D gene is left open where the match is weak. Clone sizes are given selectively: once, few, many, or a class where the clone is expanded.

clone size: NA
V gene: TRBV20-1
D gene: NA
J gene: TRBJ2-5
CDR3 protein: CSADEGFQETQYF
CDR3 DNA: TGCAGTGCTGACGAGGGGTTCCAAGAGACCCAGTACTTC

clone size: NA
V gene: TRBV7-2
D gene: NA
J gene: TRBJ1-1
CDR3 protein: CASSWGEWEVTEAFF
CDR3 DNA: TGTGCCAGCAGCTGGGGGGAGTGGGAGGTCACTGAAGCTTTCTTT

clone size: NA
V gene: TRBV19
D gene: NA
J gene: TRBJ2-7
CDR3 protein: CASSTLTEQYF
CDR3 DNA: TGTGCCAGTAGTACCTTGACAGAGCAGTACTTC

clone size: NA
V gene: TRBV7-6
D gene: TRBD2
J gene: TRBJ2-7
CDR3 protein: CASSSGLESEQYF
CDR3 DNA: TGTGCCAGCAGCTCGGGACTAGAGAGCGAGCAGTACTTC

clone size: NA
V gene: TRBV5-4
D gene: NA
J gene: TRBJ2-5
CDR3 protein: CASSLAVGVRGTQYF
CDR3 DNA: TGTGCCAGCAGCTTGGCGGTGGGAGTACGGGGGACCCAGTACTTC

clone size: NA
V gene: TRBV9
D gene: TRBD1
J gene: TRBJ2-5
CDR3 protein: CASSVGTGVLLETQYF
CDR3 DNA: TGTGCCAGCAGCGTTGGGACAGGCGTCCTTTTAGAGACCCAGTACTTC

clone size: NA
V gene: TRBV28
D gene: NA
J gene: TRBJ2-1
CDR3 protein: CASSFPGIAYNEQFF
CDR3 DNA: TGTGCCAGCAGTTTTCCCGGGATCGCCTACAATGAGCAGTTCTTC

clone size: NA
V gene: TRBV6-1
D gene: NA
J gene: TRBJ2-6
CDR3 protein: CASVSAGGANVLTF
CDR3 DNA: TGTGCCAGCGTTAGTGCGGGTGGGGCCAACGTCCTGACTTTC

clone size: NA
V gene: TRBV25-1
D gene: NA
J gene: TRBJ2-7
CDR3 protein: CASSSLAYEQYF
CDR3 DNA: TGTGCCAGCTCTTCTTTAGCCTACGAGCAGTACTTC

clone size: NA
V gene: TRBV19
D gene: TRBD2
J gene: TRBJ2-2
CDR3 protein: CASSPWTSANTGELFF
CDR3 DNA: TGTGCCAGTAGTCCCTGGACTAGCGCTAACACCGGGGAGCTGTTTTTT

clone size: NA
V gene: TRBV4-2
D gene: TRBD1
J gene: TRBJ2-7
CDR3 protein: CASSQDGTANSYEQYF
CDR3 DNA: TGTGCCAGCAGCCAGGACGGGACAGCGAACTCCTACGAGCAGTACTTC

clone size: NA
V gene: TRBV7-9
D gene: TRBD1
J gene: TRBJ2-1
CDR3 protein: CASSLEGRGPSNEQFF
CDR3 DNA: TGTGCCAGCAGCTTAGAGGGCAGGGGGCCTTCCAATGAGCAGTTCTTC

clone size: once
V gene: TRBV20-1
D gene: NA
J gene: TRBJ2-3
CDR3 protein: CSAVGFPSTDTQYF
CDR3 DNA: TGCAGTGCAGTGGGCTTTCCTAGCACAGATACGCAGTATTTT